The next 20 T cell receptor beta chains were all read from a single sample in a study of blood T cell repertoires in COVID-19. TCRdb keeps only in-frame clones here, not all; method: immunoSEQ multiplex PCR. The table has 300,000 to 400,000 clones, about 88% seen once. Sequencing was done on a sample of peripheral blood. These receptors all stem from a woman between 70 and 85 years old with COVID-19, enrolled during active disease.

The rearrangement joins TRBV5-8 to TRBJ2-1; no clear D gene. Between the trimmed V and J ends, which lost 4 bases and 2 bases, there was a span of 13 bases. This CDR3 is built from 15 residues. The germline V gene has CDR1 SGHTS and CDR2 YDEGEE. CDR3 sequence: CASSLEPYAYNEQFF. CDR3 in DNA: TGTGCCAGCAGCCTAGAGCCCTACGCCTACAATGAGCAGTTCTTC.

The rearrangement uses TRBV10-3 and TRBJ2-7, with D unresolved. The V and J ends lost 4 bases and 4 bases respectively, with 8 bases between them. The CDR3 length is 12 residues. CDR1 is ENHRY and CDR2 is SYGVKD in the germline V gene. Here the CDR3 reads CAISAGGYEQYF. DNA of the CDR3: TGTGCCATCAGTGCGGGTGGATACGAGCAGTACTTC.

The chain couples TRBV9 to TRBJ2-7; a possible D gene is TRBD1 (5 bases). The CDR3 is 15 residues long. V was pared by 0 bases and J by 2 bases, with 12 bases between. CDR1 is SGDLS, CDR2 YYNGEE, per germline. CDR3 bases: TGTGCCAGCAGCGTAGGGAAGACAGTTACCTACGAGCAGTACTTC. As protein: CASSVGKTVTYEQYF.

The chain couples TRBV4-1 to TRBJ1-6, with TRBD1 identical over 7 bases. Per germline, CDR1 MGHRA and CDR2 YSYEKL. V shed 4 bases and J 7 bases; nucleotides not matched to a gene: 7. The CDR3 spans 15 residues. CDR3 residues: CASSLKRQGNSPLHF. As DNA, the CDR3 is TGCGCCAGCAGCCTGAAACGACAGGGAAATTCACCCCTCCACTTT.

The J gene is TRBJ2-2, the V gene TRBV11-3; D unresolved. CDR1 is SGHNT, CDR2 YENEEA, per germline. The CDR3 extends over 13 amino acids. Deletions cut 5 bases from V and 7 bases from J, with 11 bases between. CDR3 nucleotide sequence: TGTGCCAGCAGCCGAAGCACTATCGGGGAGCTGTTTTTT. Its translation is CASSRSTIGELFF.

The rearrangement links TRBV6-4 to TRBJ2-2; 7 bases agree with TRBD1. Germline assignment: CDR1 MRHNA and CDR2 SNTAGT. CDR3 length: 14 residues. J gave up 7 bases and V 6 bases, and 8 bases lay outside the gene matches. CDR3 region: CASSVGTVGGELFF. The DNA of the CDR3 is TGTGCCAGCAGCGTTGGGACAGTCGGCGGGGAGCTGTTTTTT.

The DNA for the CDR3 is TGTGCCAGCACGGACCGACAGACTAACTATGGCTACACCTTC. It codes for CASTDRQTNYGYTF. The V call is TRBV6-5, the J call TRBJ1-2, with D tentatively TRBD1 (5 bases). Germline V gene sequence: CDR1 MNHEY, CDR2 SVGAGI. Trimming took off 7 bases at V and 0 bases at J, with 12 bases between the two ends. CDR3 size: 14 residues.

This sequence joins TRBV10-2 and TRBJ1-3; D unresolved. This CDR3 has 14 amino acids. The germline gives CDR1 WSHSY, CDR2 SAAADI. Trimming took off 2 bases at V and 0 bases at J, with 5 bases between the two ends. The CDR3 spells CASSENSSGNTIYF. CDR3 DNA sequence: TGCGCCAGCAGTGAGAACAGCTCTGGAAACACCATATATTTT.

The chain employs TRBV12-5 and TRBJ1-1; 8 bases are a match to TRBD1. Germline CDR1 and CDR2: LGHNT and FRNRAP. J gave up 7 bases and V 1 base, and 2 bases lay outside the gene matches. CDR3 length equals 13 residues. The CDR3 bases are TGTGCTAGTGGTTTGGGGACAGGGAATGAAGCTTTCTTT. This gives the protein CASGLGTGNEAFF.

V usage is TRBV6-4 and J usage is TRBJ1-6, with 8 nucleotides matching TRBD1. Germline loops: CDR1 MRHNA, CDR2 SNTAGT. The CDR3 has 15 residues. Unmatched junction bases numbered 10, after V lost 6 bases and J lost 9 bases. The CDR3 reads CASSILGQGRSPLHF. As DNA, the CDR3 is TGTGCCAGCAGCATCCTTGGACAGGGACGTTCACCCCTCCACTTT.

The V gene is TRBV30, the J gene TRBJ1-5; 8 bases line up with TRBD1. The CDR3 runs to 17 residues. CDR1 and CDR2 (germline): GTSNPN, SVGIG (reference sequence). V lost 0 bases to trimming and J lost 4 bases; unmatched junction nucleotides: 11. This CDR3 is CAWSVSYGTGLNQPQHF. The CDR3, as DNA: TGTGCCTGGAGTGTAAGTTATGGGACAGGACTAAATCAGCCCCAGCATTTT. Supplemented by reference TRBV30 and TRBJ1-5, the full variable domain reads SQTIHQWPATLVQPVGSPLSLECTVEGTSNPNLYWYRQAAGRGLQLLFYSVGIGQISSEVPQNLSASRPQDRQFILSSKKLLLSDSGFYLCAWSVSYGTGLNQPQHFGDGTRLSIL.

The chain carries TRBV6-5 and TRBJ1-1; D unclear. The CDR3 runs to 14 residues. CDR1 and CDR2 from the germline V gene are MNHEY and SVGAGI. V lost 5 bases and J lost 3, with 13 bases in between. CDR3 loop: CASSRTESYTEAFF. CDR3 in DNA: TGTGCCAGCAGTCGTACAGAAAGTTACACTGAAGCTTTCTTT.

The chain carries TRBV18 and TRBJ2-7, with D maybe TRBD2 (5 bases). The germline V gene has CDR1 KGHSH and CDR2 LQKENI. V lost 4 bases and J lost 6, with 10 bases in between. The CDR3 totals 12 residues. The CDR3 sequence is CASSLSSGEQYF. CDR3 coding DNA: TGTGCCAGCTCACTTTCGAGCGGCGAGCAGTACTTC.

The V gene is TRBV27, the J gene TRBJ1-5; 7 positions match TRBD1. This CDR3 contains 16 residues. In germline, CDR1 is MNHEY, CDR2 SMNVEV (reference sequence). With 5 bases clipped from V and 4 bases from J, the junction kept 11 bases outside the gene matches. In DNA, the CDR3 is TGTGCCAGCAGTCCGAGGGCCTTGGACAGGAATCAGCCCCAGCATTTT. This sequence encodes CASSPRALDRNQPQHF.

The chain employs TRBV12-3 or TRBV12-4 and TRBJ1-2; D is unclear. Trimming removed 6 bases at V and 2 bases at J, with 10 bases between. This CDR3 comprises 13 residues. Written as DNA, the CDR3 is TGTGCCAGCAGCCAACTTATCAACTATGGCTACACCTTC. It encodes CASSQLINYGYTF.

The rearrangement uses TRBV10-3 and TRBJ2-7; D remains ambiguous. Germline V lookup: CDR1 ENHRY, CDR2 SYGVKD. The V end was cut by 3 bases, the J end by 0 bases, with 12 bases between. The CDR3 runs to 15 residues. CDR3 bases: TGTGCCATCAGTGAAGAGAGCATATTCTCCTACGAGCAGTACTTC. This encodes CAISEESIFSYEQYF.

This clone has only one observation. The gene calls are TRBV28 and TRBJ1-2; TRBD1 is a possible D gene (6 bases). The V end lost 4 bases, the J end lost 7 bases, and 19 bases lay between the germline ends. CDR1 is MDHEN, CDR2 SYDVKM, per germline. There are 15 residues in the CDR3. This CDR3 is CASSSALGAPGGYTF. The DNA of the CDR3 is TGTGCCAGCAGTTCCGCCTTGGGGGCTCCTGGTGGCTACACCTTC.

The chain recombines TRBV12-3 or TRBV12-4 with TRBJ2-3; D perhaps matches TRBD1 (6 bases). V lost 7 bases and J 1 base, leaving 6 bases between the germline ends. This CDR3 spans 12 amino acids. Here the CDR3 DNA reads TGTGCCAGCAAGGGGGGCACAGATACGCAGTATTTT. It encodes CASKGGTDTQYF.

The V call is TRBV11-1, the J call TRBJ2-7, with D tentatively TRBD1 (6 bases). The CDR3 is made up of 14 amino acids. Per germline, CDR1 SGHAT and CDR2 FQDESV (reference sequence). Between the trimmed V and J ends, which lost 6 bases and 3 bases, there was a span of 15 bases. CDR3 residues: CASSYGDTNYEQYF. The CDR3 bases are TGTGCCAGCAGTTACGGGGACACTAACTACGAGCAGTACTTC.

The CDR3 is CASSSIGQGRAFF. For the CDR3, the DNA is TGTGCCAGCAGCTCGATAGGACAGGGTCGAGCTTTCTTT. The rearrangement uses TRBV5-4 and TRBJ1-1, with 8 bases that match TRBD1. Losses at the gene ends were 3 bases for V and 10 bases for J; bases not matched to a gene: 8. The CDR3 is made up of 13 amino acids. Germline CDR1 is SGHNT and CDR2 is YYREEE (reference sequence).